This TCR beta chain was obtained from a study of a mutant IDH1 vaccine in newly diagnosed glioma. At the level of the study: Patients received vaccination from 4-6 weeks after radiotherapy alone, or with temozolomide cycles. Study results and limitations: There seemed to be no relation between pseudoprogression and changes in top peripheral T cell clonotypes.

In the case of this clone: Antigen specificity is unknown.

Indicated time point: week 35, safety follow-up. Vaccinated patients received 300 ug of mutant IDH1 20-mer peptide per dose, with topical imiquimod. Eight vaccine doses were administered to patients at weeks 1, 3, 5, 7, 11, 15, 19 and 23. Here immunoSEQ multiplex PCR was the method, and the copy in TCRdb shows in-frame clones only, minus some. The table shows approximately 60,000 clones, with about 74% occurring only once. The CDR3 consists of 15 residues. In germline, CDR1 is MNHNY, CDR2 SVGAGI (reference sequence). With V trimmed by 5 bases and J by 1 base, 5 bases remained unmatched. This TCR was sampled from a middle-aged man with glioma. The sample consisted of PBMCs, taken from a glioma patient whose treatment included an IDH1 peptide vaccine. V gene TRBV6-6 combines with J gene TRBJ1-5; 7 bases are shared with TRBD1. CDR3 region: CASSLGGVSNQPQHF. The CDR3, as DNA: TGTGCCAGCAGTCTAGGGGGCGTAAGCAATCAGCCCCAGCATTTT.